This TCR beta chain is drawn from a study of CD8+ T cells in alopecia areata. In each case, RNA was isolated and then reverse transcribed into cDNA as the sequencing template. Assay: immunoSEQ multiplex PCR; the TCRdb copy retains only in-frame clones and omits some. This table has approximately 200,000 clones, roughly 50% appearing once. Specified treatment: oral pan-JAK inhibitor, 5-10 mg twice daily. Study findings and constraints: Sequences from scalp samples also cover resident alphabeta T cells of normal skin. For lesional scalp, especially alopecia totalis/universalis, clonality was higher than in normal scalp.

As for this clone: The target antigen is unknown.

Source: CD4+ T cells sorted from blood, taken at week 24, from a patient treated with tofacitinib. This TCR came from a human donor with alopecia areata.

In DNA, the CDR3 is TGTGCCAGCAGCCAAGATAGGGACTCCTACGAGCAGTACTTC. Amino acid sequence: CASSQDRDSYEQYF. V usage is TRBV4-2 and J usage is TRBJ2-7; D ambiguous. CDR3 length: 14 residues. Looked up from germline, CDR1 is LGHNA and CDR2 is YNFKEQ. V was clipped by 0 bases and J by 0 bases, with 6 bases between them.